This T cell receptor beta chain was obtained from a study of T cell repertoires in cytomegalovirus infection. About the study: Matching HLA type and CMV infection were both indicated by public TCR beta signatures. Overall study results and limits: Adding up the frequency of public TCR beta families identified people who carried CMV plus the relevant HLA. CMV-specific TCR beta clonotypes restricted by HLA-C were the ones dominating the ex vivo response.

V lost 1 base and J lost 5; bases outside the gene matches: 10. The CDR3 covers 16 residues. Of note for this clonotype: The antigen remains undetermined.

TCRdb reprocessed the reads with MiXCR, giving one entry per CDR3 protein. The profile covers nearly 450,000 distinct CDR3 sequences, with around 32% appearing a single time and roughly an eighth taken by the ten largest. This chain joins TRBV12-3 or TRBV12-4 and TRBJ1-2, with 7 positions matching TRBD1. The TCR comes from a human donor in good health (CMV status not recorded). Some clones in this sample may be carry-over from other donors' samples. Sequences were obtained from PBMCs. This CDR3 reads CASSLVSGTVGYGYTF. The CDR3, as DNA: TGTGCCAGCAGTTTAGTCTCCGGGACAGTGGGGTATGGCTACACCTTC.